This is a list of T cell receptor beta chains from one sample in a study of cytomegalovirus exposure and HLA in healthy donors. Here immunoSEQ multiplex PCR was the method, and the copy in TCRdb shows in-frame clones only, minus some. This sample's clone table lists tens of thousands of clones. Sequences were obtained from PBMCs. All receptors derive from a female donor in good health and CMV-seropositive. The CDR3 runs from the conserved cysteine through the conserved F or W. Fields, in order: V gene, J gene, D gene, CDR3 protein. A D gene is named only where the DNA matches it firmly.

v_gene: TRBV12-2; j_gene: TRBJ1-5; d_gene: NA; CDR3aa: CASRLSDAGRNQPQHF
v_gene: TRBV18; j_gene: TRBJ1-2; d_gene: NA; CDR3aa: CASSLGGGTRGYTF
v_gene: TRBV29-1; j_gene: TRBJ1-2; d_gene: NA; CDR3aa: CSVRPQGGAPYGYTF
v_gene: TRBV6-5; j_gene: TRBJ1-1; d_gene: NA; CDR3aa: CASSYGGARVYTEAFF
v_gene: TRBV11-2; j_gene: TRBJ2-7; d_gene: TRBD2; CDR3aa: CASSPGLAGGNEQYF
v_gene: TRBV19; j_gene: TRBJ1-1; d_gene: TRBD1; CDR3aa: CASTVGQGEAFF
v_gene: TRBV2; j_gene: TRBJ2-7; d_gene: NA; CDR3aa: CASSEVVVTRCYEQYF
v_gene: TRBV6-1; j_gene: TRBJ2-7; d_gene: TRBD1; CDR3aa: CASSLGQGANEQYF
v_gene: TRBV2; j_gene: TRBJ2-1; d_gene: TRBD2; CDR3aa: CASSPNHLAGGNEQFF
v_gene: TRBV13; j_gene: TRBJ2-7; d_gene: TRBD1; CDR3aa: CASSPLGIRRDRAYEQYF
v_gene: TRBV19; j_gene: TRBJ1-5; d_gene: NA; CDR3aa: CASSNTFQGGNQPQHF
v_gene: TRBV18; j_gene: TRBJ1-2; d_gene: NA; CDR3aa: CASSPIREAGAYGYTF
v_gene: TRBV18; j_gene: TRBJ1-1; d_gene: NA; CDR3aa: CASSPLVESEAFF